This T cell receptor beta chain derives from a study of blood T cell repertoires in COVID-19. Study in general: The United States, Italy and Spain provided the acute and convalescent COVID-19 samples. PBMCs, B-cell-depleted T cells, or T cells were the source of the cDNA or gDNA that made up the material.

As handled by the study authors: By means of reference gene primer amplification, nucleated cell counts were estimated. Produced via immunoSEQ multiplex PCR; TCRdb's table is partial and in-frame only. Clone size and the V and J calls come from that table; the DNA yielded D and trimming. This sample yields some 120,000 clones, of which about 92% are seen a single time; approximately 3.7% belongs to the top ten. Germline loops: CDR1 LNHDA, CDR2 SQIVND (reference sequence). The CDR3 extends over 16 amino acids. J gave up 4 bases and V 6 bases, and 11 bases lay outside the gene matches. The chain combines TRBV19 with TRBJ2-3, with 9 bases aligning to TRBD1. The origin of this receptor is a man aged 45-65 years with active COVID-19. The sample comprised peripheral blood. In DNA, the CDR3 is TGTGCCAGTAGGGATGGACAGGGGAGGTCCCCAGATACGCAGTATTTT. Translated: CASRDGQGRSPDTQYF. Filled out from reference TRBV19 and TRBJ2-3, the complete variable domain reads DGGITQSPKYLFRKEGQNVTLSCEQNLNHDAMYWYRQDPGQGLRLIYYSQIVNDFQKGDIAEGYSVSREKKESFPLTVTSAQKNPTAFYLCASRDGQGRSPDTQYFGPGTRLTVL.